Listed below are T cell receptor beta chains from one sample, sequenced in a study of cytomegalovirus exposure and HLA in healthy donors. Assay used: immunoSEQ multiplex PCR; TCRdb lists only in-frame clones, some missing. The table has approximately 280,000 clones, approximately 90% seen once. The sample was PBMCs. These receptors came from a woman aged 18-29 years in good health and CMV-seronegative. The conserved cysteine and the conserved F or W are not part of the CDR3 here.

TRBJ2-2 | TRBV5-1 | ASSPGQGHTGELF
TRBJ2-1 | TRBV5-1 | ASSLPGITYNEQF
TRBJ1-2 | TRBV28 | ASQGNYLPNYGYT
TRBJ2-6 | TRBV6-5 | ASRAPGANVLT
TRBJ2-1 | TRBV29-1 | SAGRLADLPPPYNEQF
TRBJ2-7 | TRBV5-1 | ASSLGRSYYEQY
TRBJ1-2 | TRBV2 | ASSNRRTGEFYGYT
TRBJ1-1 | TRBV30 | AWTATVNTEAF
TRBJ2-7 | TRBV2 | ASSEAPRQPYEQY
TRBJ1-1 | TRBV15 | ATSRPDTEAF
TRBJ2-7 | TRBV7-2 | ASSLVGSGSDPYEQY
TRBJ2-1 | TRBV28 | ASRARARWEQF
TRBJ2-1 | TRBV5-1 | ASSLESSSWEQF
TRBJ2-7 | TRBV27 | ASSLRLASRYEQY
TRBJ2-7 | TRBV2 | ASTETGVYEQY
TRBJ1-5 | TRBV27 | ASSLLGQPNQPQH
TRBJ1-5 | TRBV30 | AWSPGVQQPQH
TRBJ1-1 | TRBV21-1 | ASRPDSLNTEAF
TRBJ1-1 | TRBV18 | ASSPKRGAEAF
TRBJ1-1 | TRBV28 | ASSLPLNTEAF
TRBJ2-7 | TRBV2 | ARADLQTYEQY
TRBJ1-2 | TRBV9 | ASSSRSDGYT
TRBJ2-7 | TRBV2 | ASARGYEQY
TRBJ2-7 | TRBV19 | ASSIPGGPYEQY
TRBJ2-1 | TRBV5-1 | ASRSAGEPYNEQF
TRBJ2-5 | TRBV5-8 | ASSFYRTGGRETQY
TRBJ1-2 | TRBV6-6 | ASSPIRQPNYGYT